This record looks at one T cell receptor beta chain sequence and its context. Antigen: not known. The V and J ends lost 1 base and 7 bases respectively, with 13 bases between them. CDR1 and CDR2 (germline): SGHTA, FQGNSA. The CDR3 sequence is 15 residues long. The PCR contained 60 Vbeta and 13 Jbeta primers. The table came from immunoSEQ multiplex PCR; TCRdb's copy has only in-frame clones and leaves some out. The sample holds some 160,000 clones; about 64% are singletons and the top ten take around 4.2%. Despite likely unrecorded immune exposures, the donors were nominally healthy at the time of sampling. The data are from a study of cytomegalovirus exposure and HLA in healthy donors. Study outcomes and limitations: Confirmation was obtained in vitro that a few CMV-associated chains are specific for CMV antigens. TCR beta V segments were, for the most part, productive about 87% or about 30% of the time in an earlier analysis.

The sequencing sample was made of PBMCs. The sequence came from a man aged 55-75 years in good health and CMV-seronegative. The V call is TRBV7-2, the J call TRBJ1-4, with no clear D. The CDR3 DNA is TGTGCCAGCAGCTTAGGAGGTAGCGCTTCTGAAAAACTGTTTTTT. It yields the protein CASSLGGSASEKLFF.